A selection of T cell receptor beta chains follows, all from one sample in a study of T cells in Graves' hyperthyroidism and ophthalmopathy. TCRdb fed the multiplex PCR reads into MiXCR, producing one record per CDR3 protein. The table records fewer than 110,000 distinct CDR3 sequences, 16% of them present only once. The sample comprised blood. The receptors originated from a woman between 50 and 59 years old with Graves' hyperthyroidism. Both conserved end residues are part of each CDR3. Each record gives: D gene, V gene, clone size, J gene, CDR3 DNA, CDR3 protein. D genes are given only for firm matches. Part of the rows lack a size; the others show once, few, many or a class for expanded clones.

D: -
V: TRBV28
size: many
J: TRBJ1-1
DNA: TGTGCCAGCAGTTTAAACCCCCGTTTGGGCACTGAAGCTTTCTTT
CDR3: CASSLNPRLGTEAFF

D: TRBD1
V: TRBV27
size: many
J: TRBJ1-6
DNA: TGTGCCAGCAGTCCCTACAGGGGCGGCTCCTATAATTCACCCCTCCACTTT
CDR3: CASSPYRGGSYNSPLHF

D: TRBD1
V: TRBV19
size: many
J: TRBJ1-5
DNA: TGTGCCAGTGCTAATACAGGGGGCAATCAGCCCCAGCATTTT
CDR3: CASANTGGNQPQHF

D: -
V: TRBV2
size: many
J: TRBJ1-6
DNA: TGTGCCAGCAGTGTTCGGGGCGGATCCTATAATTCACCCCTCCACTTT
CDR3: CASSVRGGSYNSPLHF

D: -
V: TRBV6-5
size: -
J: TRBJ1-1
DNA: TGTGCCAGCAGTTACTCGTCCGGCCAGATGAACACTGAAGCTTTCTTT
CDR3: CASSYSSGQMNTEAFF

D: -
V: TRBV28
size: many
J: TRBJ2-1
DNA: TGTGCCATCAATACTGGCTCCTACAATGAGCAGTTCTTC
CDR3: CAINTGSYNEQFF

D: -
V: TRBV5-4
size: -
J: TRBJ2-1
DNA: TGTGCCAGCAGCTCAAAGGTCCGTTCGCCGGGCAATGAGCAGTTCTTC
CDR3: CASSSKVRSPGNEQFF

D: -
V: TRBV11-1
size: many
J: TRBJ2-1
DNA: TGTGCCAGCAGCTTAGCTCTGGGGGTCCCCTACAATGAGCAGTTCTTC
CDR3: CASSLALGVPYNEQFF

D: -
V: TRBV6-1
size: many
J: TRBJ2-7
DNA: TGTGCCAGCAGGGACATCCCCTACGAGCAGTACTTC
CDR3: CASRDIPYEQYF

D: -
V: TRBV13
size: many
J: TRBJ1-1
DNA: TGTGCCAGCAGCTTGTATGTCGGGTCAGAGGACACTGAAGCTTTCTTT
CDR3: CASSLYVGSEDTEAFF

D: -
V: TRBV5-1
size: many
J: TRBJ1-1
DNA: TGCGCCAGCAGCTTGGGGGGAAACACTGAAGCTTTCTTT
CDR3: CASSLGGNTEAFF

D: TRBD1
V: TRBV29-1
size: many
J: TRBJ1-5
DNA: TGCAGCGTCGGACAGGGCAGCCAGCCCCAGCATTTT
CDR3: CSVGQGSQPQHF

D: -
V: TRBV2
size: many
J: TRBJ2-5
DNA: TGTGCCAGCACCCCCGAACAGCCGGGGGCAGAGACCCAGTACTTC
CDR3: CASTPEQPGAETQYF

D: -
V: TRBV20-1
size: many
J: TRBJ1-6
DNA: TGCAGTGCTAGAGGCCTTGGCACCAGCTCCTATAATTCACCCCTCCACTTT
CDR3: CSARGLGTSSYNSPLHF

D: -
V: TRBV12-3/TRBV12-4
size: many
J: TRBJ2-5
DNA: TGTGCCAGCACCCCGGGTCTCCAGGGGGAGACCCAGTACTTC
CDR3: CASTPGLQGETQYF

D: TRBD1
V: TRBV28
size: -
J: TRBJ1-5
DNA: TGTGCCAGCAAAAGAGGGACAGGGGGCGGTAAGAGCAATCAGCCCCAGCATTTT
CDR3: CASKRGTGGGKSNQPQHF

D: -
V: TRBV13
size: -
J: TRBJ1-1
DNA: TGTGCCAGCACGGGGGCCAAAACTGAAGCTTTCTTT
CDR3: CASTGAKTEAFF

D: -
V: TRBV10-2
size: few
J: TRBJ1-1
DNA: TGCGCCAGCAGTGAGCAGGGCTCTGAAGCTTTCTTT
CDR3: CASSEQGSEAFF

D: TRBD2
V: TRBV20-1
size: few
J: TRBJ2-1
DNA: TGCAGTGCTAGTGGGGGGGCTAGCGGGGGAAATGAGCAGTTCTTC
CDR3: CSASGGASGGNEQFF

D: TRBD2
V: TRBV20-1
size: many
J: TRBJ2-3
DNA: TGCAGTGCTAGGAGACTAGCGGGATCAGATACGCAGTATTTT
CDR3: CSARRLAGSDTQYF

D: TRBD2
V: TRBV20-1
size: -
J: TRBJ2-5
DNA: TGCAGTTCAGAGGGTCGGGGGGTGAGAGAGACCCAGTACTTC
CDR3: CSSEGRGVRETQYF

D: TRBD1
V: TRBV5-1
size: many
J: TRBJ1-1
DNA: TGCGCCAGCAGCAGTCGAAACAGGGGCACTGAAGCTTTCTTT
CDR3: CASSSRNRGTEAFF

D: -
V: TRBV27
size: many
J: TRBJ2-4
DNA: TGTGCCAGCAGTCGAGGCAGCCTAATAGCCAAAAACATTCAGTACTTC
CDR3: CASSRGSLIAKNIQYF

D: TRBD1
V: TRBV20-1
size: many
J: TRBJ1-1
DNA: TGCAGTGCTAGACGGACAGGGGTTACTGAAGCTTTCTTT
CDR3: CSARRTGVTEAFF

D: -
V: TRBV7-3
size: many
J: TRBJ2-3
DNA: TGTGCCAGCAGCTTAGTTGGAGACACAGATACGCAGTATTTT
CDR3: CASSLVGDTDTQYF

D: TRBD2
V: TRBV2
size: many
J: TRBJ2-1
DNA: TGTGCCAGCAGTTTCCCGGGACTAGCGGGTGGAAGCTCCTACAATGAGCAGTTCTTC
CDR3: CASSFPGLAGGSSYNEQFF

D: TRBD1
V: TRBV19
size: many
J: TRBJ2-3
DNA: TGTGCCAGTAGTAAAACCGGGACAGGGTCTGGCACAGATACGCAGTATTTT
CDR3: CASSKTGTGSGTDTQYF

D: -
V: TRBV6-2/TRBV6-3
size: many
J: TRBJ2-7
DNA: TGTGCCAGCAGTTACCGGGATACAGCCAAGCCCGAGCAGTACTTC
CDR3: CASSYRDTAKPEQYF

D: TRBD2
V: TRBV3-1
size: few
J: TRBJ2-1
DNA: TGTGCCAGCAGCCAAGGGGGGCTAGCGGGAGGCTTGAATGAGCAGTTCTTC
CDR3: CASSQGGLAGGLNEQFF

D: -
V: TRBV7-8
size: many
J: TRBJ1-6
DNA: TGTGCCAGCAGCTGGACGGAGTTATCACCCCTCCACTTT
CDR3: CASSWTELSPLHF

D: TRBD2
V: TRBV7-9
size: few
J: TRBJ2-1
DNA: TGTGCCAGCAGCTTACCTAGCGGGACTTACAATGAGCAGTTCTTC
CDR3: CASSLPSGTYNEQFF

D: -
V: TRBV28
size: many
J: TRBJ1-2
DNA: TGTGCCAGCAGTTTGGGGGGGGCCCCTAACTATGGCTACACCTTC
CDR3: CASSLGGAPNYGYTF

D: -
V: TRBV29-1
size: -
J: TRBJ2-5
DNA: TGCAGCGTAGAAGACAGGTCCCAAGAGACCCAGTACTTC
CDR3: CSVEDRSQETQYF

D: TRBD2
V: TRBV3-1
size: many
J: TRBJ2-1
DNA: TGTGCCAGCAGCTCCCGGGTGGGACTAGCGGGCAATGAGCAGTTCTTC
CDR3: CASSSRVGLAGNEQFF

D: -
V: TRBV2
size: many
J: TRBJ2-5
DNA: TGTGCCAGCAAGGATTCCCGTTTACAAGAGACCCAGTACTTC
CDR3: CASKDSRLQETQYF

D: -
V: TRBV18
size: many
J: TRBJ2-1
DNA: TGTGCCAGCTCACTCTTCAGCGGAAACTCCTACAATGAGCAGTTCTTC
CDR3: CASSLFSGNSYNEQFF

D: -
V: TRBV5-1
size: many
J: TRBJ1-5
DNA: TGCGCCAGCAGCTTGGCCGGCCAACTCAATCAGCCCCAGCATTTT
CDR3: CASSLAGQLNQPQHF

D: -
V: TRBV28
size: many
J: TRBJ1-1
DNA: TGTGCCAGCAGTTTATGGGGCAACATGAACACTGAAGCTTTCTTT
CDR3: CASSLWGNMNTEAFF

D: -
V: TRBV7-9
size: many
J: TRBJ2-5
DNA: TGTGCCAGCAGCCACCTCGTGGGGGTGCGAGAGACCCAGTACTTC
CDR3: CASSHLVGVRETQYF

D: -
V: TRBV28
size: many
J: TRBJ2-7
DNA: TGTGCCACCCGACAGGACGGGTACGAGCAGTACTTC
CDR3: CATRQDGYEQYF

D: TRBD2
V: TRBV6-1
size: many
J: TRBJ2-3
DNA: TGTGCCAGCAGAAACCCCCTAGCGGCTAGCACAGATACGCAGTATTTT
CDR3: CASRNPLAASTDTQYF

D: TRBD2
V: TRBV4-2
size: many
J: TRBJ2-3
DNA: TGTGCCAGCAGCCAAGTACTTGCGGGAGCAGATACGCAGTATTTT
CDR3: CASSQVLAGADTQYF

D: TRBD2
V: TRBV5-8
size: many
J: TRBJ2-1
DNA: TGTGCCAGCAGCTTAGGGACTAGCTCTGACAATGAGCAGTTCTTC
CDR3: CASSLGTSSDNEQFF

D: -
V: TRBV14
size: many
J: TRBJ1-4
DNA: TGTGCCAGCAGCCGAGTGAGTGGGGGAATAATGGAAAAACTGTTTTTT
CDR3: CASSRVSGGIMEKLFF

D: TRBD2
V: TRBV7-2
size: -
J: TRBJ2-3
DNA: TGTGCCAGCAGCATCCGACTAGCGGGAGCTATGCAGTATTTT
CDR3: CASSIRLAGAMQYF

D: TRBD2
V: TRBV6-2/TRBV6-3
size: -
J: TRBJ2-4
DNA: TGTGCCAGCAGTGCCCGACTAGCGGGGGACTTAGCCAAAAACATTCAGTACTTC
CDR3: CASSARLAGDLAKNIQYF

D: -
V: TRBV18
size: many
J: TRBJ2-2
DNA: TGTGCCAGCTCACCACCTACAGGAGTTACCGGGGAGCTGTTTTTT
CDR3: CASSPPTGVTGELFF

D: TRBD2
V: TRBV7-9
size: many
J: TRBJ2-1
DNA: TGTGCCAGCAGTTTGACTAGCGGGCCGCAGTTCTTC
CDR3: CASSLTSGPQFF

D: -
V: TRBV19
size: -
J: TRBJ2-1
DNA: TGTGCCACTGATGGAGGAAGCTCCTACAATGAGCAGTTCTTC
CDR3: CATDGGSSYNEQFF

D: -
V: TRBV6-1
size: many
J: TRBJ1-2
DNA: TGTGCCAGCAGGACAGGTTCTATTGACTATGGCTACACCTTC
CDR3: CASRTGSIDYGYTF

D: TRBD1
V: TRBV6-6
size: -
J: TRBJ2-5
DNA: TGTGCCAGCAGTTACCCTGGACAGGGCGGAGAGACCCAGTACTTC
CDR3: CASSYPGQGGETQYF

D: -
V: TRBV28
size: many
J: TRBJ1-2
DNA: TGTGCCAATTACAGGGTTAACTATGGCTACACCTTC
CDR3: CANYRVNYGYTF

D: -
V: TRBV27
size: many
J: TRBJ2-3
DNA: TGTGCCAGCAGTTTATTCGGTAACACAGATACGCAGTATTTT
CDR3: CASSLFGNTDTQYF

D: -
V: TRBV20-1
size: many
J: TRBJ2-7
DNA: TGCAGTGCTAGAGATATGAGGGGCCAGTTATCCTACGAGCAGTACTTC
CDR3: CSARDMRGQLSYEQYF

D: TRBD1
V: TRBV7-9
size: many
J: TRBJ1-6
DNA: TGTGCCAGCAGCTCCGGGGACAGTAATTCACCCCTCCACTTT
CDR3: CASSSGDSNSPLHF